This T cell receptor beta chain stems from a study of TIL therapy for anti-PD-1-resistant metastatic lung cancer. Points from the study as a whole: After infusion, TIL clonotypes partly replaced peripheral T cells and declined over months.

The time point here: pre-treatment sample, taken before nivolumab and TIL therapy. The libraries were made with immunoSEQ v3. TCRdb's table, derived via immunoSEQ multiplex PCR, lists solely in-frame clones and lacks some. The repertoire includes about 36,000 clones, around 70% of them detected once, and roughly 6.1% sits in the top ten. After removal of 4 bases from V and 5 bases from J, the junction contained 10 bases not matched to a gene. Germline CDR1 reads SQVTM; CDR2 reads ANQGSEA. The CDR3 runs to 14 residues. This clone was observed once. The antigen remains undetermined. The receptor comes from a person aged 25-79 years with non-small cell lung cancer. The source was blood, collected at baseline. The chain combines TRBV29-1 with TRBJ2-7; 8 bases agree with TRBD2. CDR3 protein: CSVAGGTLGHEQYF. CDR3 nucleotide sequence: TGCAGCGTTGCGGGAGGGACCTTGGGCCACGAGCAGTACTTC.